Listed below are T cell receptor beta chains from one sample, sequenced in a study of T cell repertoires in cytomegalovirus infection. TCRdb re-analysed the reads in MiXCR, keeping a single row per CDR3 protein. The sample carries a few hundred thousand distinct CDR3 sequences, approximately 15% recorded once. Sequencing used PBMCs. The receptors were sampled from a human donor in good health (CMV status not recorded). Some clones in this sample may be carry-over from other donors' samples. Each CDR3 is given with its conserved first and last residue. A D gene is named only where the DNA matches it firmly. Expanded clones get a size class; other rows say once, few or many, or leave the size out.

clone_size d_call j_call v_call cdr3_nt cdr3_aa
few NA TRBJ2-7 TRBV7-9 TGTGCCAGCAGCAACAGTGGATCCTACGAGCAGTACTTC CASSNSGSYEQYF
few NA TRBJ2-2 TRBV27 TGTGCCAGCAGTTTTTTGGCTAGGGTGGACACCGGGGAGCTGTTTTTT CASSFLARVDTGELFF
many NA TRBJ1-1 TRBV29-1 TGCAGCGTAGGGACGGTGAACACTGAAGCTTTCTTT CSVGTVNTEAFF
few TRBD1 TRBJ1-5 TRBV6-2/TRBV6-3 TGTGCCAGCAGGCCCCGGACAGGGGCTTTCGATCAGCCCCAGCATTTT CASRPRTGAFDQPQHF
few TRBD2 TRBJ2-1 TRBV2 TGTGCCAGCAGCCGTAGCGGGGGGGTTTACAATGAGCAGTTCTTC CASSRSGGVYNEQFF
many NA TRBJ1-1 TRBV7-2 TGTGCCAGCAGCCCAGGGGCAGGGATGCACACTGAAGCTTTCTTT CASSPGAGMHTEAFF
few NA TRBJ2-7 TRBV10-3 TGTGCCATCAGTGAGGCGGCAGAGAATCGCCCCCTCTCCTACGAGCAGTACTTC CAISEAAENRPLSYEQYF
few TRBD1 TRBJ1-5 TRBV19 TGTGCCAGTAGGATAACGACAGGGGGCCGGAATCAGCCCCAGCATTTT CASRITTGGRNQPQHF
NA TRBD1 TRBJ1-2 TRBV6-4 TGTGCCAGCAGTTTCACCCCCGGGACAGAGAAGATTCGCTATGGCTACACCTTC CASSFTPGTEKIRYGYTF
many NA TRBJ2-7 TRBV7-3 TGTGCCAGCAGCTTTTACGGGGGGCCCTCCTACGAGCAGTACTTC CASSFYGGPSYEQYF
few NA TRBJ1-1 TRBV7-3 TGTGCCAGCAGCTTACGGGCGGCGGGAGAAGCTTTCTTT CASSLRAAGEAFF
many NA TRBJ1-5 TRBV5-5 TGTGCCAGCAGCTCGGTAGGAGGGTGGAATCAGCCCCAGCATTTT CASSSVGGWNQPQHF
many NA TRBJ2-1 TRBV6-2/TRBV6-3 TGTGCCAGCGGACTTGGAGACTCATACAATGAGCAGTTCTTC CASGLGDSYNEQFF
few TRBD1 TRBJ1-5 TRBV28 TGTGCCAGCAGTCCTCGGACAGGGTATAGCAATCAGCCCCAGCATTTT CASSPRTGYSNQPQHF
many TRBD2 TRBJ2-1 TRBV5-1 TGCGCCAGCAGCCTGTCCGGGACTAATCTCGATGAGCAGTTCTTC CASSLSGTNLDEQFF
few TRBD1 TRBJ2-7 TRBV7-6 TGTGCCAGCAGCTTAGCGGCGACAGGGCGATGGGAGCAGTACTTC CASSLAATGRWEQYF
many NA TRBJ2-4 TRBV7-8 TGTGCCAGCAGCTTAGCCCATTTAGCCAAAAACATTCAGTACTTC CASSLAHLAKNIQYF
many TRBD1 TRBJ2-5 TRBV7-2 TGTGCCAGCAGCTTAGGAGGGGGCCTAGGGACCCAGTACTTC CASSLGGGLGTQYF
NA NA TRBJ2-7 TRBV28 TGTGCCAGCAGTTACCTTACTCCCTACGAGCAGTACTTC CASSYLTPYEQYF
NA TRBD2 TRBJ2-1 TRBV2 TGTGCCAGCAGTGAAGAGTCGGTAGCGGGTAATGAGCAGTTCTTC CASSEESVAGNEQFF
few TRBD1 TRBJ1-1 TRBV29-1 TGCAGCGTTGGAGGACAGGGGATGGTGGGAACTGAAGCTTTCTTT CSVGGQGMVGTEAFF
many NA TRBJ2-3 TRBV20-1 TGCAGTGCTGCCCCCCTGGCGGGTAGACCAGATACGCAGTATTTT CSAAPLAGRPDTQYF
many TRBD2 TRBJ2-1 TRBV4-2 TGTGCCAGCAGCCCCGGGGGTAGCGGGAGTTTTGATGAGCAGTTCTTC CASSPGGSGSFDEQFF
many NA TRBJ2-1 TRBV4-2 TGTGCCAGCAGCCAAGAAGCGGGCCTAGCGTACCGTCCTGTCTACAATGAGCAGTTCTTC CASSQEAGLAYRPVYNEQFF
few NA TRBJ1-2 TRBV7-9 TGTGCCAGCAGCTTAGGGCAGAATAACTATGGCTACACCTTC CASSLGQNNYGYTF
few NA TRBJ2-1 TRBV7-9 TGTGCCAGCAGCCCGGGCGCTAGCGCCTACAATGAGCAGTTCTTC CASSPGASAYNEQFF
many TRBD1 TRBJ1-4 TRBV7-8 TGTGCCAGCAGCTTAGGGGCAGGGGGCGGTGAAAAACTGTTTTTT CASSLGAGGGEKLFF
few TRBD1 TRBJ2-1 TRBV29-1 TGCAGCGTGGTCGACAGGGGGATAGTCAATGAGCAGTTCTTC CSVVDRGIVNEQFF
few TRBD1 TRBJ1-1 TRBV5-1 TGCGCCAGCAGCGTATCCCCCGGGACAGGGATAACTGAAGCTTTCTTT CASSVSPGTGITEAFF
few NA TRBJ1-1 TRBV20-1 TGCAGTGCCGCGACGCTGAGGGGACCGAACACTGAAGCTTTCTTT CSAATLRGPNTEAFF
many NA TRBJ2-7 TRBV4-1 TGCGCCAGCAGCCAAGCCCGCTATACTGACTACGAGCAGTACTTC CASSQARYTDYEQYF
many NA TRBJ1-1 TRBV20-1 TGCAGTGCTAGAGATCTACAGGAGTACACTGAAGCTTTCTTT CSARDLQEYTEAFF
few NA TRBJ2-5 TRBV20-1 TGCAGTGCTACGGGCAGAACCACAAGAGAGACCCAGTACTTC CSATGRTTRETQYF
many NA TRBJ2-1 TRBV7-2 TGTGCCAGCAGTAACGGGGAGGAGTTTGAGCAGTTCTTC CASSNGEEFEQFF
NA NA TRBJ1-1 TRBV10-1 TGCGCCCGTCCAGCGGGGCCTGAAGCTTTCTTT CARPAGPEAFF
few TRBD1 TRBJ1-1 TRBV7-3 TGTGCCACACGGACGACAGGGAGTTCCCCTGAAGCTTTCTTT CATRTTGSSPEAFF
few NA TRBJ2-7 TRBV6-2/TRBV6-3 TGTGCCAGCAGTCCCGGGACACCATACGAGCAGTACTTC CASSPGTPYEQYF
many NA TRBJ1-1 TRBV7-2 TGTGCCAGCAGCCGGCCTCCGGGGCTTGTTGAAGCTTTCTTT CASSRPPGLVEAFF
NA NA TRBJ1-1 TRBV2 TGTGCCAGCAGTGAAATCGGGGTGTGGACTGAAGCTTTCTTT CASSEIGVWTEAFF
many NA TRBJ1-2 TRBV7-2 TGTGCCAGCAGCTTCGGGGTTGGCTACACCTTC CASSFGVGYTF
NA NA TRBJ2-7 TRBV18 TGTGCCAGCTCACCAGACCCAGGCGAGCAGTACTTC CASSPDPGEQYF